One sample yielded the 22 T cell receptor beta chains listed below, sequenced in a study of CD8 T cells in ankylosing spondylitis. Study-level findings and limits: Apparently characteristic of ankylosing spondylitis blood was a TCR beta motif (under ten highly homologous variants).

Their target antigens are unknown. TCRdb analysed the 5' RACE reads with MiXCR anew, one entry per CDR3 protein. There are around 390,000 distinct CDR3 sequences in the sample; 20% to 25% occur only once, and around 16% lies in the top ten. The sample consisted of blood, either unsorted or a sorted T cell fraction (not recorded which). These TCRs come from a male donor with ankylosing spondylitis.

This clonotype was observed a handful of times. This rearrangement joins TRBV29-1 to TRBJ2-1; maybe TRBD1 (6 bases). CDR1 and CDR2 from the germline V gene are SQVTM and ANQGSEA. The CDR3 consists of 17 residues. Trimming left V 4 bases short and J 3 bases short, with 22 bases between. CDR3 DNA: TGCAGCGTTGCTTCGGCAGGGGCCTCGTGGGTCTACAATGAGCAGTTCTTC. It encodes CSVASAGASWVYNEQFF.

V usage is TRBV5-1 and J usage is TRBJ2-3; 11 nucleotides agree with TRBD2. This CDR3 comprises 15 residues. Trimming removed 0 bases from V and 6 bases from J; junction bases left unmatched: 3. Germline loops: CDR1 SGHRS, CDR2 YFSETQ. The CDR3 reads CASSLGLAGKDTQYF. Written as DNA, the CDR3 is TGCGCCAGCAGCTTGGGACTAGCGGGAAAGGATACGCAGTATTTT.

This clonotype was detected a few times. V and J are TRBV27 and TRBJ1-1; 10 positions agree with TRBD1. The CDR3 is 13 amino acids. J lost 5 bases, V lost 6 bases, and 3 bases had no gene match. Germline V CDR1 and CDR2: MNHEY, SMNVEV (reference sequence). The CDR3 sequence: CASRRDRGTEAFF. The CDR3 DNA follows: TGTGCCAGCAGGAGGGACAGGGGAACTGAAGCTTTCTTT.

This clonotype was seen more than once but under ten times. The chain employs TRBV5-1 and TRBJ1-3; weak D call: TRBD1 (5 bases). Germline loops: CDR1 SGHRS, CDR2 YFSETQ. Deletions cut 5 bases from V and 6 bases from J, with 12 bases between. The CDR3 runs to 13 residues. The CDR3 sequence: CASRGLSENTIYF. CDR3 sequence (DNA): TGCGCCAGCAGGGGACTTTCGGAAAACACCATATATTTT. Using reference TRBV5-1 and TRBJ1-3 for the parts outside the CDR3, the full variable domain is KAGVTQTPRYLIKTRGQQVTLSCSPISGHRSVSWYQQTPGQGLQFLFEYFSETQRNKGNFPGRFSGRQFSNSRSEMNVSTLELGDSALYLCASRGLSENTIYFGEGSWLTVV.

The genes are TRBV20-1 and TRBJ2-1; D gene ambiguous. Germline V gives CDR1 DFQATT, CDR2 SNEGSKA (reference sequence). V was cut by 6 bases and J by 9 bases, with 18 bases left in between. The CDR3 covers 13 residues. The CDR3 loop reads CSAWWSLISEQFF. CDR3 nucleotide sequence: TGCAGTGCCTGGTGGAGTTTAATTAGTGAGCAGTTCTTC.

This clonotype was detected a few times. The DNA of the CDR3 is TGTGCCAGCAGCTCCCCGGTGCCTAGCGGGGACAATGAGCAGTTCTTC. Its translation is CASSSPVPSGDNEQFF. This chain joins TRBV7-6 and TRBJ2-1; TRBD2 agrees at 9 bases. The CDR3 extends over 16 amino acids. The germline gives CDR1 SGHVS, CDR2 FNYEAQ. J lost 5 bases, V lost 4 bases, and 9 bases had no gene match.

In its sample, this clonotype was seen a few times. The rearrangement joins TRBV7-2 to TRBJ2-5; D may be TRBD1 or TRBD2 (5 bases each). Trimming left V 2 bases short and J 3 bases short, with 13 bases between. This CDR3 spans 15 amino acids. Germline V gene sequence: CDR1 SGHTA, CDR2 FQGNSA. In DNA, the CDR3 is TGTGCCAGCAGCTTACAACTAGGGGATGAAGAGACCCAGTACTTC. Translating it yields CASSLQLGDEETQYF.

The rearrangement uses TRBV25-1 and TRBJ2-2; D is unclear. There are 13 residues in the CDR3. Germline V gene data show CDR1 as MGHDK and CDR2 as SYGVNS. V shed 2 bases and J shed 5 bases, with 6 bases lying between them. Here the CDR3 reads CASSEAATGELFF. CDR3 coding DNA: TGTGCCAGCAGTGAAGCAGCGACCGGGGAGCTGTTTTTT.

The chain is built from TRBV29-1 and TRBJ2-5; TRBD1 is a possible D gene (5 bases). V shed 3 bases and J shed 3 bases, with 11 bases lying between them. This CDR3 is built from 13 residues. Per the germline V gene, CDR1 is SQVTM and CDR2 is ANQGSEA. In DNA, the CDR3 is TGCAGCGTTGACTTAGGGGTCGAAGAGACCCAGTACTTC. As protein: CSVDLGVEETQYF.

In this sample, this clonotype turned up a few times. CDR3 nucleotides: TGCAGCGTTTTCCGGACAGATAATGGCTACACCTTC. As protein: CSVFRTDNGYTF. The chain links TRBV29-1 to TRBJ1-2, with a tentative D call TRBD1 (6 bases). V was pared by 5 bases and J by 6 bases, with 13 bases between. The germline gives CDR1 SQVTM, CDR2 ANQGSEA. The CDR3 contains 12 residues. The variable domain in full, with the rest retrieved from reference TRBV29-1 and TRBJ1-2, is SAVISQKPSRDICQRGTSLTIQCQVDSQVTMMFWYRQQPGQSLTLIATANQGSEATYESGFVIDKFPISRPNLTFSTLTVSNMSPEDSSIYLCSVFRTDNGYTFGSGTRLTVV.

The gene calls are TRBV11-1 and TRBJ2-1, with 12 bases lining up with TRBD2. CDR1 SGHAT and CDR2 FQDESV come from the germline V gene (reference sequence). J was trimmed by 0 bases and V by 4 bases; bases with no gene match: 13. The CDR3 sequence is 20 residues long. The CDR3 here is CASSSWGLAGLFSSYNEQFF. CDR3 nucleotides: TGTGCCAGCAGCTCCTGGGGACTAGCGGGCCTCTTCAGCTCCTACAATGAGCAGTTCTTC.

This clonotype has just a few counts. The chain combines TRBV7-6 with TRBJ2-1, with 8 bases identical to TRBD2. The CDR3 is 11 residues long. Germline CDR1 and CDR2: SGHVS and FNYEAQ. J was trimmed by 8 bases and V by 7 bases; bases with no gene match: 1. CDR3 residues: CASTGGDEQFF. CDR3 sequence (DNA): TGTGCCAGCACCGGGGGGGATGAGCAGTTCTTC.

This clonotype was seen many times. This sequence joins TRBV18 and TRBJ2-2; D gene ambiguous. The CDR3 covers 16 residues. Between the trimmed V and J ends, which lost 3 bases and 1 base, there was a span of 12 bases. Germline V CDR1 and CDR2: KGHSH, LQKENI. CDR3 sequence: CASSPYLSGNTGELFF. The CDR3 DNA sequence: TGTGCCAGCTCACCCTATTTGTCGGGGAACACCGGGGAGCTGTTTTTT.

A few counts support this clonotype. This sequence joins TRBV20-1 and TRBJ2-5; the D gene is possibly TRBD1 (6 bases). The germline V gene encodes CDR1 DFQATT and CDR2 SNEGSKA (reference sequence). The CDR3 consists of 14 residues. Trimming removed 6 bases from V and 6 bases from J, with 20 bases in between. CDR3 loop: CSAWDTGGMKTQYF. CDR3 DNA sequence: TGCAGTGCCTGGGACACTGGGGGTATGAAGACCCAGTACTTC.

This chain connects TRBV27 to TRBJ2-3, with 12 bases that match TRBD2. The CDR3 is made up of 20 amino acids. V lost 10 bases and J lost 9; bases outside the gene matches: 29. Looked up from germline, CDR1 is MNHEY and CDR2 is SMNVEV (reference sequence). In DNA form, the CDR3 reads TGTGCCACCAAGGACAGGGCATGGCTAGCGGGAGGGCCGGACGATGGCACGCAGTATTTT. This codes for CATKDRAWLAGGPDDGTQYF.

CDR3 region: CSARDPAGWAQETQYF. The CDR3 bases are TGCAGTGCTAGAGATCCAGCGGGATGGGCCCAAGAGACCCAGTACTTC. This chain joins TRBV20-1 and TRBJ2-5; the match to TRBD2 covers 7 bases. This CDR3 is 16 amino acids long. J gave up 1 base and V 0 bases, and 8 bases lay outside the gene matches. Germline CDR1 reads DFQATT; CDR2 reads SNEGSKA (reference sequence).

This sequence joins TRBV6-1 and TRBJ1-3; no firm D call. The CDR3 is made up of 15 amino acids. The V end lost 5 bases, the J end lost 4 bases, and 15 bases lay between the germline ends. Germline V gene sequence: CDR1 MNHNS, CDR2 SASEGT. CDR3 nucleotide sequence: TGTGCCAGCAGTCCGGAAGCGGTACAGGGAAACACCATATATTTT. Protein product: CASSPEAVQGNTIYF.

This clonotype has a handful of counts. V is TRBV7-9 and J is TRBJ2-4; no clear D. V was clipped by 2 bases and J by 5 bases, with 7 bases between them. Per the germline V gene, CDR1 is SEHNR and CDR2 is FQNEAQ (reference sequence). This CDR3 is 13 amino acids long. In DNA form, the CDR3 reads TGTGCCAGCAGCTTACCGGCGGAAAACATTCAGTACTTC. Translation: CASSLPAENIQYF.

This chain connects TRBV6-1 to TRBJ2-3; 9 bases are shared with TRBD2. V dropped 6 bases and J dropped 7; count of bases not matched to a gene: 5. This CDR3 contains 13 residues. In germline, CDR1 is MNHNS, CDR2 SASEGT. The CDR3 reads CASRREGLNTQYF. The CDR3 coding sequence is TGTGCCAGCAGGCGGGAGGGCCTGAATACGCAGTATTTT.

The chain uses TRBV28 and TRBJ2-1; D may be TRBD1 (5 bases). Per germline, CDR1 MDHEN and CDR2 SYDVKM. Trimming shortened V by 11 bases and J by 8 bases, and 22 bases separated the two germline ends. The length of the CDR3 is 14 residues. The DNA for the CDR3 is TGTGCCGGGGCCGCTGCGTCGGGTGGGGATGAGCAGTTCTTC. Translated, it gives CAGAAASGGDEQFF.

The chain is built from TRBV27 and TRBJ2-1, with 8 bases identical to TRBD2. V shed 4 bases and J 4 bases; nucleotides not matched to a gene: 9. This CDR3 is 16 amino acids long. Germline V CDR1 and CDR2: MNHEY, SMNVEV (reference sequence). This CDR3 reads CASSSRAGELYNEQFF. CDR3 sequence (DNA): TGTGCCAGCAGTTCCAGAGCGGGAGAGCTGTACAATGAGCAGTTCTTC.

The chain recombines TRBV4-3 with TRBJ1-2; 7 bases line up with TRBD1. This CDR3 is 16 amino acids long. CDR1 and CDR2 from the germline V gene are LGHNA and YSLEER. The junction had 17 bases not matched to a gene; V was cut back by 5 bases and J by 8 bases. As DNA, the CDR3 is TGCGCCAGCAGCACCTCAGTAGGACAGGCGTCGGGGGGCTACACCTTC. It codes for CASSTSVGQASGGYTF.